This T cell receptor beta chain was identified during a study of cytomegalovirus exposure and HLA in healthy donors. A word on this clone: Its antigen remains unknown.

The PCR was carried out with 60 Vbeta primers and 13 Jbeta primers. Clones were read by immunoSEQ multiplex PCR, and TCRdb kept only the in-frame ones, dropping some. The sample has 55,000 to 85,000 clones, about nine tenths seen once. General study results and limits: According to the study, 160 or so TCR beta chains were cytomegalovirus-associated. Highest at DRB1 and lowest at HLA-C, TCR association rates differed among HLA loci in a later analysis. A classifier reportedly called cytomegalovirus status with high sensitivity and specificity.

This receptor was taken from a woman in her twenties or thirties in good health and CMV-seronegative. The sequenced sample was PBMCs.

The CDR3 coding sequence is TGTGCCAGTAGCAGGACAGGGGGCGACGGCGGCTACACCTTC. It translates to CASSRTGGDGGYTF. The chain combines TRBV19 with TRBJ1-2, with 11 bases fitting TRBD1. CDR1 is LNHDA, CDR2 SQIVND, per germline (reference sequence). Trimming removed 6 bases from V and 8 bases from J; junction bases left unmatched: 8. This CDR3 comprises 14 residues.